The TCR beta chain under discussion was sequenced for a study of T-cell reconstitution after alpha-beta-depleted transplantation in children. This CDR3 spans 15 amino acids. Trimming at V came to 5 bases and at J to 0 bases, leaving 5 bases not matched to a gene. Germline CDR1 reads SEHNR; CDR2 reads FQNEAQ (reference sequence). TCRbeta library construction was performed incorporating unique molecular identifiers. TCRdb re-derived calls from the PCR reads in MiXCR, one entry per CDR3 protein. The table has 500,000 to 600,000 distinct CDR3 sequences, approximately 29% seen once; the top ten hold 2% to 2.5%.

The specimen comprised PBMCs from the stem cell graft donor, sampled from the stem cell graft. The sequence was obtained from a human donor who donated a stem cell graft to a child with aplastic anemia. The V and J genes are TRBV7-9 and TRBJ1-1; 8 nucleotides align to TRBD1. The CDR3: CASSKQGVMNTEAFF. In DNA form, the CDR3 reads TGTGCCAGCAGCAAACAGGGGGTCATGAACACTGAAGCTTTCTTT.